The T cell receptor (beta chain) described here comes from a study of technical replicates of blood from a handful of donors. TCRdb keeps only in-frame clones here, not all; method: immunoSEQ multiplex PCR. Here the sample spans 95,000 to 100,000 clones, roughly 95% being singletons. The V and J ends lost 0 bases and 5 bases respectively, with 12 bases between them. There are 14 residues in the CDR3. Germline CDR1 is SGHRS and CDR2 is YFSETQ. The receptor comes from a human donor in good health. The chain couples TRBV5-1 to TRBJ2-7; maybe TRBD1 (6 bases). The sample comprised T cells isolated from PBMCs. CDR3 in DNA: TGCGCCAGCAGCTTGGGCAGGGGTGGGGACGAGCAGTACTTC. Translated: CASSLGRGGDEQYF.